This T cell receptor beta chain was retrieved from a study of OX40 agonist ivuxolimab in advanced cancers. Study context: People who had prior anti-PD-1, anti-PD-L1 or anti-CTLA-4 therapy could take part, and around 43% had some. Study-level findings and limits: Patients with a partial response at 0.1-3.0 mg/kg had among the lowest clonal expansion.

Here immunoSEQ multiplex PCR was the method, and the copy in TCRdb shows in-frame clones only, minus some. The sample lists approximately 79,000 clones, over 70% occurring once. Per the germline V gene, CDR1 is SGHRS and CDR2 is YFSETQ. The CDR3 contains 13 residues. Trimming stripped 0 bases from V and 10 bases from J, with 13 bases between. Of note for this clone: Its specificity is unknown.

The TCR sequence derives from an adult with an advanced solid tumor such as melanoma, head and neck, liver or kidney cancer. The chain is built from TRBV5-1 and TRBJ1-1, with D perhaps TRBD1 (5 bases). Sample: CD4+ or CD8+ T cells sorted from blood, taken in a trial of the OX40 agonist ivuxolimab. The CDR3 sequence: CASSLEPGRVAFF. As DNA, the CDR3 is TGCGCCAGCAGCTTGGAACCGGGGCGGGTAGCTTTCTTT. Complete variable domain (other parts from reference TRBV5-1 and TRBJ1-1): KAGVTQTPRYLIKTRGQQVTLSCSPISGHRSVSWYQQTPGQGLQFLFEYFSETQRNKGNFPGRFSGRQFSNSRSEMNVSTLELGDSALYLCASSLEPGRVAFFGQGTRLTVV.